The next 16 T cell receptor beta chains were all read from a single sample in a study of blood T cell repertoires in COVID-19 (dated by TCRdb to about 2020). The library was made by the immunoSEQ multiplex PCR assay. The clones in this table, taken by TCRdb from immuneACCESS, are in-frame only. Not every clone is retained; where verified, under half of the shortfall comes from an unresolved V gene, and the cause of the rest is unknown. Recorded for this sample are under 50,000 clones; more than 90% of them occurred a single time. The ten largest clones add up to over 15% of the sample. Sequenced input: peripheral blood. The receptors were sampled from a man between 65 and 79 years old with active COVID-19.

V gene TRBV19 combines with J gene TRBJ2-6; 7 bases fit TRBD1. The CDR3 has 17 residues. Germline-derived CDR1 and CDR2 are LNHDA and SQIVND (reference sequence). The V segment lost 6 bases and the J segment 2 bases; nucleotides outside the gene matches: 10. CDR3 nucleotides: TGTGCCAGTAGCTCCGGGACAGTCTTCACTGGGGCCAACGTCCTGACTTTC. Translation gives CASSSGTVFTGANVLTF.

V and J are TRBV14 and TRBJ2-2, with D possibly TRBD1 on 5 matching bases. The V and J ends lost 1 base and 1 base respectively, with 13 bases between them. This CDR3 contains 17 residues. Germline lookup yields CDR1 SGHDN and CDR2 FVKESK. The CDR3 sequence: CASSQGARTKNTGELFF. The CDR3 nucleotides read TGTGCCAGCAGCCAAGGGGCGAGGACAAAGAACACCGGGGAGCTGTTTTTT.

This sequence joins TRBV18 and TRBJ1-1, with 8 bases identical to TRBD1. V was clipped by 1 base and J by 0 bases; unmatched bases: 4. Germline V lookup: CDR1 KGHSH, CDR2 LQKENI. The length of the CDR3 is 16 residues. In DNA, the CDR3 is TGTGCCAGCTCACCACTTCAGGGGGCGGTGAACACTGAAGCTTTCTTT. Its protein is CASSPLQGAVNTEAFF.

The chain is built from TRBV9 and TRBJ2-7; possible D gene TRBD2, 5 bases. This CDR3 spans 15 amino acids. In germline, CDR1 is SGDLS, CDR2 YYNGEE. V lost 5 bases and J 2 bases, leaving 17 bases between the germline ends. The CDR3 DNA is TGTGCCAGCAGTGAGAGCCTCAGCGGAACCTACGAGCAGTACTTC. Translated: CASSESLSGTYEQYF. Complete variable domain (other parts from reference TRBV9 and TRBJ2-7): DSGVTQTPKHLITATGQRVTLRCSPRSGDLSVYWYQQSLDQGLQFLIQYYNGEERAKGNILERFSAQQFPDLHSELNLSSLELGDSALYFCASSESLSGTYEQYFGPGTRLTVT.

The chain is built from TRBV6-5 and TRBJ2-7, with 7 bases fitting TRBD2. Trimming removed 8 bases from V and 7 bases from J; junction bases left unmatched: 8. The CDR3 loop spans 12 amino acids. The germline V gene encodes CDR1 MNHEY and CDR2 SVGAGI. CDR3 sequence reads: CASGAGVWEQYF. The CDR3 DNA is TGTGCCAGCGGGGCGGGAGTCTGGGAGCAGTACTTC.

This clone showed up just once. The J gene is TRBJ1-3, the V gene TRBV7-2; perhaps TRBD1 as D (5 bases). CDR1 and CDR2 (germline): SGHTA, FQGNSA. The CDR3 totals 17 residues. V lost 3 bases and J lost 0, with 15 bases in between. In DNA, the CDR3 is TGTGCCAGCAGCTTTTCACCGACAGCCTTCTCTGGAAACACCATATATTTT. This sequence encodes CASSFSPTAFSGNTIYF. The whole variable domain, remainder taken from reference TRBV7-2 and TRBJ1-3, is GAGVSQSPSNKVTEKGKDVELRCDPISGHTALYWYRQSLGQGLEFLIYFQGNSAPDKSGLPSDRFSAERTGGSVSTLTIQRTQQEDSAVYLCASSFSPTAFSGNTIYFGEGSWLTVV.

This clone was picked up one time. The gene calls are TRBV5-4 and TRBJ2-7; D ambiguous. V lost 6 bases and J 3 bases, leaving 16 bases between the germline ends. Germline values: CDR1 SGHNT, CDR2 YYREEE (reference sequence). This CDR3 is 14 amino acids long. In DNA, the CDR3 is TGTGCCAGCAACATCAGGCAGACGCACTACGAGCAGTACTTC. It specifies CASNIRQTHYEQYF.

The rearrangement uses TRBV19 and TRBJ2-3, with D unclear. From germline, CDR1 is LNHDA and CDR2 SQIVND (reference sequence). This CDR3 is built from 16 residues. V dropped 0 bases and J dropped 0 bases, with 10 bases sitting between them. CDR3: CASSIDSFGSTDTQYF. CDR3 DNA: TGTGCCAGTAGTATAGATTCGTTCGGGAGCACAGATACGCAGTATTTT.

This clone was detected once. The chain combines TRBV18 with TRBJ2-7, with D maybe TRBD1 (6 bases). Germline lookup yields CDR1 KGHSH and CDR2 LQKENI. Trimming took off 6 bases at V and 0 bases at J, with 12 bases between the two ends. This CDR3 has 14 residues. CDR3 coding DNA: TGTGCCAGCTCGCCCAGGGGAAACTCCTACGAGCAGTACTTC. This translates into CASSPRGNSYEQYF.

This chain uses TRBV6-5 with TRBJ1-6, with 8 bases identical to TRBD1. Germline CDR1 MNHEY, CDR2 SVGAGI. The CDR3 loop spans 16 amino acids. Trimming took 2 bases from V and 9 from J; bases not matched to a gene: 9. The CDR3: CASSYLGQGAVSPLHF. CDR3 bases: TGTGCCAGCAGTTACCTAGGGCAGGGGGCCGTTTCACCCCTCCACTTT.

The chain is built from TRBV28 and TRBJ2-7, with 8 bases matching TRBD1. CDR1 and CDR2 (germline): MDHEN, SYDVKM. Unmatched junction bases numbered 16, after V lost 10 bases and J lost 2 bases. This CDR3 has 16 amino acids. Here the CDR3 DNA reads TGTGCCACCACAAAGGGGGGAACAGGGGGAGCCTACGAGCAGTACTTC. Its protein product is CATTKGGTGGAYEQYF.

The V and J genes are TRBV30 and TRBJ2-3; 10 bases map to TRBD2. This CDR3 spans 14 amino acids. Germline assignment: CDR1 GTSNPN and CDR2 SVGIG (reference sequence). V lost 5 bases to trimming and J lost 2 bases; unmatched junction nucleotides: 4. The CDR3 loop is CAWGAGGTTDTQYF. Here the CDR3 DNA reads TGTGCCTGGGGAGCGGGGGGGACCACAGATACGCAGTATTTT. The variable domain in full, with the rest retrieved from reference TRBV30 and TRBJ2-3, is SQTIHQWPATLVQPVGSPLSLECTVEGTSNPNLYWYRQAAGRGLQLLFYSVGIGQISSEVPQNLSASRPQDRQFILSSKKLLLSDSGFYLCAWGAGGTTDTQYFGPGTRLTVL.

The V gene is TRBV28, the J gene TRBJ2-3, with D maybe TRBD1 (6 bases). Deletions cut 6 bases from V and 5 bases from J, with 18 bases between. Germline values: CDR1 MDHEN, CDR2 SYDVKM. The CDR3 spans 15 residues. Written as DNA, the CDR3 is TGTGCCAGCAGAAGCCCCAGCGTCAGGGGAGATACGCAGTATTTT. Amino acids: CASRSPSVRGDTQYF.

The V and J genes are TRBV12-3 or TRBV12-4 and TRBJ2-7, with D unclear. The CDR3 runs 13 residues. Trimming left V 4 bases short and J 5 bases short, with 12 bases between. As DNA, the CDR3 is TGTGCCAGCAGTTATTACAGCCTTGACGAGCAGTACTTC. Encoded protein: CASSYYSLDEQYF.

This clone came up once. The gene calls are TRBV9 and TRBJ2-5; D is uncertain. This CDR3 is built from 13 residues. The germline V gene encodes CDR1 SGDLS and CDR2 YYNGEE. Trimming shortened V by 4 bases and J by 7 bases, and 14 bases separated the two germline ends. The CDR3 nucleotides are TGTGCCAGCAGCTCCCTAGTGCTGGGGACCCAGTACTTC. Its translation is CASSSLVLGTQYF.

This sequence joins TRBV27 and TRBJ1-2; a possible D gene is TRBD1 (5 bases). The CDR3 loop spans 15 amino acids. Trimming stripped 0 bases from V and 7 bases from J, with 15 bases between. Germline V gives CDR1 MNHEY, CDR2 SMNVEV (reference sequence). CDR3 bases: TGTGCCAGCAGTTTATCGCTCGGGACTCTCAGTGGCTACACCTTC. This gives the protein CASSLSLGTLSGYTF.